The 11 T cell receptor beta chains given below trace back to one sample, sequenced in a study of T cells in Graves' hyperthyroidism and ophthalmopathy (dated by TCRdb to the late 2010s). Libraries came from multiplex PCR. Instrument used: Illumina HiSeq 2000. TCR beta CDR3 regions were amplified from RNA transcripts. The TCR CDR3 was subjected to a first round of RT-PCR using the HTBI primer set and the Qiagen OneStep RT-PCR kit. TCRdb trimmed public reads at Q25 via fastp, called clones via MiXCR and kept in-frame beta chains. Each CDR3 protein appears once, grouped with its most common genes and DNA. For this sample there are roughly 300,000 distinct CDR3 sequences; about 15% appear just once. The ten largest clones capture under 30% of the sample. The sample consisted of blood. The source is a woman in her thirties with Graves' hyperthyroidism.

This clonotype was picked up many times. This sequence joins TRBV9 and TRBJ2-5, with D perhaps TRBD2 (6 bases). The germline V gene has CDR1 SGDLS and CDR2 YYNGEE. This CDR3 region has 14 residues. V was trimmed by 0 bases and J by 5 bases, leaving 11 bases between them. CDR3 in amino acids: CASSVEIGGETQYF. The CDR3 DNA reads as TGTGCCAGCAGCGTAGAGATTGGGGGGGAGACCCAGTACTTC. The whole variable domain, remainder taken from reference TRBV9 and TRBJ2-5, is DSGVTQTPKHLITATGQRVTLRCSPRSGDLSVYWYQQSLDQGLQFLIQYYNGEERAKGNILERFSAQQFPDLHSELNLSSLELGDSALYFCASSVEIGGETQYFGPGTRLLVL.

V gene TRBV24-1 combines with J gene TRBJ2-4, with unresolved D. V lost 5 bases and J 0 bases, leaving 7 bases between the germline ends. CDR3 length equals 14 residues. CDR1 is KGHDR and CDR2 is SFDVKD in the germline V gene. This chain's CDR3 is CATSGPGAKNIQYF. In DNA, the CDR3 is TGTGCCACCAGTGGGCCGGGAGCCAAAAACATTCAGTACTTC.

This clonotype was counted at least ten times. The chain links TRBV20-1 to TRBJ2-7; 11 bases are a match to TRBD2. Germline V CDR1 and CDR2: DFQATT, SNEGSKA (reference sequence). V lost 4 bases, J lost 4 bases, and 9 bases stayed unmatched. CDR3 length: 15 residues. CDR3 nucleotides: TGCAGTGCTACTAAACTAGCGGGAGAAAGGTACGAGCAGTACTTC. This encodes CSATKLAGERYEQYF.

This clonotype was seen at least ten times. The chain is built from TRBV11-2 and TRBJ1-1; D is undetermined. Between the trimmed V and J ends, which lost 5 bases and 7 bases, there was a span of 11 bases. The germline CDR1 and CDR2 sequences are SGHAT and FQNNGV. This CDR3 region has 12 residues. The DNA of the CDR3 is TGTGCCAGCAGCCTCACAGCTTTTGAAGCTTTCTTT. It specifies CASSLTAFEAFF.

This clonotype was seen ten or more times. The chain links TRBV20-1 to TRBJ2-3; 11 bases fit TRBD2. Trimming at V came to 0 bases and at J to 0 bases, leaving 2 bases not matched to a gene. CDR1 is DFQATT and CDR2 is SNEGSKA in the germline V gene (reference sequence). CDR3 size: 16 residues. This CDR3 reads CSARDPSGRSTDTQYF. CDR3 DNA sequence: TGCAGTGCTAGAGATCCTAGCGGGAGGAGCACAGATACGCAGTATTTT.

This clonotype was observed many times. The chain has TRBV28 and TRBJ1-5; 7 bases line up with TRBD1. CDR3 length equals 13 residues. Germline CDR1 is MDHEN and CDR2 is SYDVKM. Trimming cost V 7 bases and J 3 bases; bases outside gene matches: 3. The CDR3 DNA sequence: TGTGCCAGCATCGACAGGGTCAATCAGCCCCAGCATTTT. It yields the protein CASIDRVNQPQHF.

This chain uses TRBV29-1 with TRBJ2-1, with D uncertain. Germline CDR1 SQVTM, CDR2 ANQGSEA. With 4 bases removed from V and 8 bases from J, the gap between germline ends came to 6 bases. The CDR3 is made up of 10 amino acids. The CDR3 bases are TGCAGCGTTGTTAGCTATGAGCAGTTCTTC. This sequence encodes CSVVSYEQFF.

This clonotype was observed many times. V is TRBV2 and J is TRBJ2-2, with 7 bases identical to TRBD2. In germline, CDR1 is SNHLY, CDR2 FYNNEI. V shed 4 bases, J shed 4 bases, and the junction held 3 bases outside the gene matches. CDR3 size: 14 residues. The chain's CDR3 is CASSVSGGTGELFF. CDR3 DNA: TGTGCCAGCAGTGTTTCGGGGGGCACCGGGGAGCTGTTTTTT.

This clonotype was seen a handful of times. In DNA, the CDR3 is TGTGCCAGTAGTTGGGATACAGGGCCCGCCTACGAGCAGTACTTC. Translated, it gives CASSWDTGPAYEQYF. This chain connects TRBV19 to TRBJ2-7; D may be TRBD1 (6 bases). Germline V lookup: CDR1 LNHDA, CDR2 SQIVND (reference sequence). This CDR3 is 15 amino acids long. V gave up 5 bases and J gave up 2 bases, with 16 bases separating them. The full variable domain, its missing parts supplied by reference TRBV19 and TRBJ2-7, is DGGITQSPKYLFRKEGQNVTLSCEQNLNHDAMYWYRQDPGQGLRLIYYSQIVNDFQKGDIAEGYSVSREKKESFPLTVTSAQKNPTAFYLCASSWDTGPAYEQYFGPGTRLTVT.

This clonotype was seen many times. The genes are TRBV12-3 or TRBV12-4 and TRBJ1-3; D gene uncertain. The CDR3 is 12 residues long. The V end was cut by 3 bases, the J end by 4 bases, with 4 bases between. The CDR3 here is CASSFTGNTIYF. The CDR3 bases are TGTGCCAGCAGTTTTACAGGAAACACCATATATTTT.

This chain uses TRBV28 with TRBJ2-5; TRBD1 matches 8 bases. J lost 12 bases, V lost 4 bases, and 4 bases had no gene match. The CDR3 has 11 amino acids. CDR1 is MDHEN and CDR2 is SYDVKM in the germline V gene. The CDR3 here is CASSYRTGKYF. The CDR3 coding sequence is TGTGCCAGCAGTTACAGGACAGGGAAGTACTTC.